The sequence of this TCR beta chain was determined in a study of PD-1 blockade in classical Hodgkin lymphoma. Germline V gene data show CDR1 as MDHEN and CDR2 as SYDVKM. Unmatched junction bases numbered 1, after V lost 4 bases and J lost 6 bases. The CDR3 consists of 13 residues. Documented time point: cycle 4 day 1 (C4D1), after about 6 weeks of nivolumab. Brentuximab vedotin exposure varied, and every patient relapsed after autologous stem cell transplantation. Repertoires were generated with immunoSEQ multiplex PCR, while TCRdb's copy carries only in-frame clones and drops some. The sample has around 45,000 clones, about three quarters seen once.

V is TRBV28 and J is TRBJ1-4; 8 bases align to TRBD1. Specimen: peripheral blood mononuclear cells (PBMCs), collected before the fourth cycle of nivolumab. The sequence derives from a human donor with classical Hodgkin lymphoma. The CDR3 nucleotides are TGTGCCAGCAGTTCAGGGGGCGATGAAAAACTGTTTTTT. Translating it yields CASSSGGDEKLFF.